This T cell receptor (beta chain) stems from a study of shared clonotypes between healthy human individuals. Worth noting for this clone: Its cognate antigen is unknown.

Nashville, Tennessee was home to all donors, who were Caucasian adults. How the authors handled the data: Filtering differed, since immunoSEQ gave only junction sequences and no quality scores. Method: immunoSEQ multiplex PCR; TCRdb's copy keeps in-frame clones and lacks some. V and J calls and clone size come straight from that table; D and trimming were deduced from the DNA. The sample carries 1,500,000 or so clones, approximately 98.5% recorded once. Overall study findings and caveats: The study found lower generation probabilities in non-shared clonotypes than in those shared by all four donors. How much donors shared clonotypes was expected to be affected by sequencing depth.

Per germline, CDR1 MRHNA and CDR2 SNTAGT. V was trimmed by 8 bases and J by 1 base, leaving 11 bases between them. The CDR3 totals 13 residues. This receptor was identified in a man in his thirties or forties in good health. The gene calls are TRBV6-4 and TRBJ1-1; D remains unclear. The sequenced sample consisted of naive CD4+ T cells sorted from blood. The subset here: CD45RA+ positively selected. The CDR3 protein is CASWGSGNTEAFF. As DNA, the CDR3 is TGTGCCAGCTGGGGTTCGGGGAACACTGAAGCTTTCTTT.